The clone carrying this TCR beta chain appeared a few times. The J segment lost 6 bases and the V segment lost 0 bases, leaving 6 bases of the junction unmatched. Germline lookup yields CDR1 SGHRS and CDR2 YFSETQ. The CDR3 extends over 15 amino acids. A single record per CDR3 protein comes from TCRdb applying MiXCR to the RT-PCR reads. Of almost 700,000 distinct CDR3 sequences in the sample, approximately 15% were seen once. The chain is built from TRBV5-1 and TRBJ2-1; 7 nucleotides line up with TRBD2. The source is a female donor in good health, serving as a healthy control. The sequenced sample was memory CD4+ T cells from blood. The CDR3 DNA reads TGCGCCAGCAGCTTGGTAACGGCGGGAGTCAATGAGCAGTTCTTC. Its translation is CASSLVTAGVNEQFF.